The sequence of this T cell receptor beta chain was determined in a study of post-analysis software for immune sequencing data. General study findings and limits: Multiple sclerosis was associated with a significant reduction in normalized Chao1 diversity relative to controls.

TCR beta cDNA libraries included unique molecular identifiers. With about 1 to 11 million T cells as the source, roughly 500,000 cDNA molecules resulted. MiXCR, run by TCRdb on the PCR reads, gives a single entry per CDR3 protein. The data contain hundreds of thousands of distinct CDR3 sequences, 39% of them singletons. For this clonotype: Its antigen remains unidentified.

The sample taken for sequencing was blood. The sequence was collected from a girl between 2 and 10 years old with multiple sclerosis.

The CDR3 nucleotides read TGCGCCAGCAGCCCTAAGGCAACGGATACCTACGAGCAGTACTTC. This sequence encodes CASSPKATDTYEQYF. The chain is built from TRBV4-1 and TRBJ2-7, with no clear D. Germline V gives CDR1 MGHRA, CDR2 YSYEKL. The CDR3 runs 15 residues. Trimming shortened V by 4 bases and J by 2 bases, and 15 bases separated the two germline ends.